This TCR beta chain comes out of a study of T cell clones after liver transplantation. About the research overall: TCRbeta sequencing after a pre-transplant mixed lymphocyte reaction identified graft-donor-reactive clones, later tracked in post-transplant blood. Apart from a few HCV-positive recipients, transplants were for non-autoimmune, non-viral reasons. General observations from the study: The donor-reactive repertoire was only partly measurable in two subjects, lacking donor cells.

As regards this clone: The antigen remains unidentified.

V was shortened by 0 bases and J by 0 bases, with 0 bases between the two germline ends. CDR1 is SGDLS and CDR2 is YYNGEE in the germline V gene. The length of the CDR3 is 12 residues. Assay: immunoSEQ multiplex PCR; the TCRdb copy retains only in-frame clones and omits some. The sample carries about 15,000 clones, about four fifths recorded once. The source material was CD8+ T cells from blood, sampled approximately 43 months after liver transplant. The sequence derives from a human patient who received a liver transplant. The graft donor may account for some of the T cells. J is TRBJ2-5 and V is TRBV9, with D unresolved. CDR3 bases: TGTGCCAGCAGCGTAGACCAAGAGACCCAGTACTTC. This translates into CASSVDQETQYF. Using reference TRBV9 and TRBJ2-5 for the parts outside the CDR3, the full variable domain is DSGVTQTPKHLITATGQRVTLRCSPRSGDLSVYWYQQSLDQGLQFLIQYYNGEERAKGNILERFSAQQFPDLHSELNLSSLELGDSALYFCASSVDQETQYFGPGTRLLVL.